Following are 27 T cell receptor beta chains from one sample sequenced in a study of T cell repertoires in aging, cancer and after chemotherapy. Amplification of TCR beta used genomic DNA extracted from peripheral blood. TRB rearrangements spanning V, D and J were amplified using mixed TRB-A/B primers. A single record per CDR3 protein comes from TCRdb applying MiXCR to the multiplex PCR reads. The data hold 13,000 or so distinct CDR3 sequences, with under 30% observed a single time. Sequencing input: blood. These receptors all stem from a human donor in good health.

This clonotype appeared a few times. The CDR3 DNA follows: TGTGCCAGCTCACCATCGTCTACAGCCTACGAGCAGTACTTC. This translates into CASSPSSTAYEQYF. V gene TRBV18 combines with J gene TRBJ2-7; D ambiguous. CDR1 is KGHSH and CDR2 is LQKENI in the germline V gene. CDR3 length: 14 amino acids. Trimming removed 2 bases from V and 2 bases from J, with 10 bases in between.

Relative to its sample, this clonotype is medium-sized. J is TRBJ2-7 and V is TRBV7-9, with 7 bases aligning to TRBD2. CDR3 size: 16 residues. Germline values: CDR1 SEHNR, CDR2 FQNEAQ (reference sequence). V was clipped by 5 bases and J by 2 bases; unmatched bases: 12. The CDR3 here is CASSPKHVGLPYEQYV. CDR3 coding DNA: TGTGCCAGCAGCCCGAAGCACGTGGGACTACCCTACGAGCAGTACGTC.

This clonotype was recorded a few times. V usage is TRBV6-2 or TRBV6-3 and J usage is TRBJ2-3, with D perhaps matching TRBD2 (5 bases). Trimming left V 5 bases short and J 2 bases short, with 17 bases between. The CDR3 is made up of 16 amino acids. Germline loops: CDR1 MNHEY, CDR2 SVGEGT. As DNA, the CDR3 is TGTGCCAGCAGTGAAAATAGCGAACTTGTCACAGATACGCAGTATTTT. It codes for CASSENSELVTDTQYF.

This chain uses TRBV27 with TRBJ2-1; D gene unclear. Per the germline V gene, CDR1 is MNHEY and CDR2 is SMNVEV (reference sequence). Deletions cut 6 bases from V and 0 bases from J, with 21 bases between. The CDR3 loop spans 18 amino acids. CDR3 nucleotides: TGTGCCAGCAGGCCATTCTCGGGCACCTTAAGCTCCTACAATGAGCAGTTCTTC. Encoded protein: CASRPFSGTLSSYNEQFF.

This clonotype was found a few times. The chain recombines TRBV15 with TRBJ2-7; no reliable D call. CDR1 and CDR2 from the germline V gene are LNHNV and YYDKDF (reference sequence). With 4 bases removed from V and 0 bases from J, the gap between germline ends came to 7 bases. The CDR3 is 13 amino acids. CDR3 residues: CATSKGSSYEQYF. DNA of the CDR3: TGTGCCACCAGCAAAGGCAGCTCCTACGAGCAGTACTTC. The full variable domain, its missing parts supplied by reference TRBV15 and TRBJ2-7, is DAMVIQNPRYQVTQFGKPVTLSCSQTLNHNVMYWYQQKSSQAPKLLFHYYDKDFNNEADTPDNFQSRRPNTSFCFLDIRSPGLGDTAMYLCATSKGSSYEQYFGPGTRLTVT.

This clonotype has a handful of counts. The chain has TRBV5-1 and TRBJ2-5; D is perhaps TRBD1 (6 bases). This CDR3 comprises 15 residues. V was cut by 2 bases and J by 4 bases, with 15 bases left in between. The germline V gene has CDR1 SGHRS and CDR2 YFSETQ. The CDR3 protein is CASSFNRDIAETQYF. CDR3 nucleotides: TGCGCCAGCAGCTTTAATCGGGACATAGCAGAGACCCAGTACTTC.

The V and J genes are TRBV5-3 and TRBJ2-7, with 9 positions matching TRBD1. TRBV5-3 is noted as an ORF with a role that remains uncertain. The ends lost 7 bases at V and 3 bases at J; junction bases unmatched: 11. This CDR3 comprises 15 residues. The CDR3 sequence: CARGDRDLGDYEQYF. In DNA, the CDR3 is TGTGCCAGAGGGGACAGGGATCTTGGGGACTACGAGCAGTACTTC.

A few counts support this clonotype. The V and J genes are TRBV20-1 and TRBJ1-3; D might be TRBD1 (6 bases). V lost 1 base and J lost 3, with 13 bases in between. Germline assignment: CDR1 DFQATT and CDR2 SNEGSKA (reference sequence). This CDR3 has 15 residues. Written as DNA, the CDR3 is TGCAGTGCTAGAGTGGGGGGGGCGGATGGAAACACCATATATTTT. This sequence encodes CSARVGGADGNTIYF.

J is TRBJ1-6 and V is TRBV19; no reliable D call. The germline CDR1 and CDR2 sequences are LNHDA and SQIVND (reference sequence). This CDR3 comprises 18 residues. The V and J ends lost 0 bases and 4 bases respectively, with 16 bases between them. Here the CDR3 reads CASSIDPRRTRYNSPLHF. The CDR3 region has the DNA TGTGCCAGTAGTATAGATCCCCGGAGGACTCGTTATAATTCACCCCTCCACTTT.

This clonotype was detected once. The chain joins TRBV5-6 to TRBJ2-5; 8 bases map to TRBD2. V gave up 0 bases and J gave up 1 base; unmatched junction bases: 5. The CDR3 has 16 residues. The germline V gene encodes CDR1 SGHDT and CDR2 YYEEEE. CDR3 nucleotide sequence: TGTGCCAGCAGCTTGGAGGGCGGGGGGACCCAAGAGACCCAGTACTTC. It codes for CASSLEGGGTQETQYF.

The gene calls are TRBV6-1 and TRBJ2-3, with 11 bases matching TRBD2. V gave up 2 bases and J gave up 4 bases; unmatched junction bases: 5. The CDR3 has 16 residues. CDR1 MNHNS and CDR2 SASEGT come from the germline V gene. The chain's CDR3 is CASSESSGGIPDTQYF. CDR3 sequence (DNA): TGTGCCAGCAGTGAATCTAGCGGGGGGATCCCAGATACGCAGTATTTT.

This chain uses TRBV19 with TRBJ1-1; D is uncertain. The germline CDR1 and CDR2 sequences are LNHDA and SQIVND (reference sequence). This CDR3 has 13 residues. V was trimmed by 4 bases and J by 2 bases, leaving 8 bases between them. The DNA for the CDR3 is TGTGCCAGTAGTAGCGGTATCAACACTGAAGCTTTCTTT. Residues: CASSSGINTEAFF.

This clonotype rates as medium-sized (0.01 to 0.1%). The chain employs TRBV6-2 or TRBV6-3 and TRBJ1-2; 7 bases match TRBD1. Germline V gives CDR1 MNHEY, CDR2 SVGEGT. Trimming at V came to 7 bases and at J to 2 bases, leaving 10 bases not matched to a gene. The CDR3 extends over 15 amino acids. The CDR3 sequence is CASTKTLTGNYGYTF. CDR3 bases: TGTGCCAGCACCAAAACCCTGACAGGGAACTATGGCTACACCTTC.

This clonotype was found a few times. The gene calls are TRBV6-1 and TRBJ1-1; D gene uncertain. The CDR3 is made up of 13 amino acids. V lost 5 bases and J 1 base, leaving 8 bases between the germline ends. Germline assignment: CDR1 MNHNS and CDR2 SASEGT. The CDR3 sequence: CASSLRENTEAFF. CDR3 bases: TGTGCCAGCAGTTTGAGGGAGAACACTGAAGCTTTCTTT.

This clonotype is a singleton in its sample. The chain links TRBV9 to TRBJ2-1, with TRBD2 matching 11 bases. The CDR3 is made up of 14 amino acids. Germline V lookup: CDR1 SGDLS, CDR2 YYNGEE. V lost 3 bases and J lost 10; bases outside the gene matches: 6. CDR3 amino acids: CASSGLTSGGEQFF. For the CDR3, the DNA is TGTGCCAGCAGCGGCCTAACTAGCGGGGGAGAGCAGTTCTTC.

Only a few counts were recorded for this clonotype. The chain joins TRBV7-2 to TRBJ1-2; TRBD1 matches 10 bases. With 5 bases clipped from V and 6 bases from J, the junction kept 12 bases outside the gene matches. CDR3 length: 16 amino acids. Germline CDR1 is SGHTA and CDR2 is FQGNSA. The CDR3 region has the DNA TGTGCCAGCAGCCGCTTTTTTGCGGGACAGGGGAATGGCTACACCTTC. It encodes CASSRFFAGQGNGYTF.

This clonotype is judged medium-sized. The V and J genes are TRBV5-6 and TRBJ2-7, with a possible D match to TRBD2 (6 bases). Germline CDR1 and CDR2: SGHDT and YYEEEE. The CDR3 length is 12 residues. V was clipped by 4 bases and J by 4 bases, with 9 bases between them. The CDR3 DNA sequence: TGTGCCAGCAGCCAGACTAGTTACGAGCAGTACGTC. Protein: CASSQTSYEQYV.

This clonotype was detected only a few times. V gene TRBV10-3 combines with J gene TRBJ1-1, with 7 bases fitting TRBD1. V lost 10 bases, J lost 10 bases, and 12 bases stayed unmatched. The CDR3 consists of 12 residues. CDR1 and CDR2 (germline): ENHRY, SYGVKD. The CDR3 DNA reads as TGTGCCAGCAAGGGAGAGGGGGCAGTAGCTTTCTTT. Residues: CASKGEGAVAFF.

Note on this clonotype: This may be a read error: a much more frequent sequence differs by one nucleotide. The chain employs TRBV29-1 and TRBJ2-1, with D tentatively TRBD1 (8 bases). There are 13 residues in the CDR3. The V gene's germline CDR1 is SQVTM and CDR2 ANQGSEA. Here the CDR3 reads CIVKIQGGNEQFF. CDR3 nucleotide sequence: TGCATCGTAAAAATACAGGGGGGGAATGAGCAGTTCTTC.

By sample fraction, this clonotype is medium-sized. The chain is built from TRBV7-9 and TRBJ1-6, with D unclear. Germline V gene lookup returns CDR1 SEHNR and CDR2 FQNEAQ (reference sequence). The CDR3 contains 12 residues. V was pared by 5 bases and J by 7 bases, with 6 bases between. The CDR3 reads CASSISNSPLHF. The CDR3 DNA sequence: TGTGCCAGCAGCATTAGCAATTCACCCCTCCACTTT. Using reference TRBV7-9 and TRBJ1-6 for the parts outside the CDR3, the full variable domain is DTGVSQNPRHKITKRGQNVTFRCDPISEHNRLYWYRQTLGQGPEFLTYFQNEAQLEKSRLLSDRFSAERPKGSFSTLEIQRTEQGDSAMYLCASSISNSPLHFGNGTRLTVT.

Sample share makes this clonotype medium-sized. This rearrangement joins TRBV19 to TRBJ1-6, with D tentatively TRBD1 (5 bases). The germline gives CDR1 LNHDA, CDR2 SQIVND (reference sequence). The CDR3 runs 14 residues. V lost 2 bases to trimming and J lost 9 bases, with 11 bases between them. The CDR3 protein is CASSIQGTGSPLHF. Here the CDR3 DNA reads TGTGCCAGTAGTATACAGGGTACAGGTTCACCCCTCCACTTT.

This clonotype was recorded a few times. This chain uses TRBV7-9 with TRBJ1-1, with D possibly matching TRBD1 (5 bases). This CDR3 spans 19 amino acids. The germline gives CDR1 SEHNR, CDR2 FQNEAQ (reference sequence). The V and J ends lost 0 bases and 0 bases respectively, with 20 bases between them. CDR3 coding DNA: TGTGCCAGCAGCTTAGCGCGGGGCCGGATCGGCCTATTGAACACTGAAGCTTTCTTT. This codes for CASSLARGRIGLLNTEAFF.

This clonotype was counted between two and nine times. The V and J genes are TRBV28 and TRBJ1-2, with 7 bases matching TRBD1. J lost 4 bases, V lost 5 bases, and 10 bases had no gene match. The CDR3 consists of 15 residues. Germline V gene data show CDR1 as MDHEN and CDR2 as SYDVKM. Here the CDR3 DNA reads TGTGCCAGCAGTCATCCTAGACAGGGCCGCTATGGCTACACCTTC. Translating gives CASSHPRQGRYGYTF.

This clonotype was observed once. This may be a read error: a much more frequent sequence differs by one nucleotide. This chain uses TRBV29-1 with TRBJ2-3; D remains ambiguous. This CDR3 has 10 residues. The germline V gene has CDR1 SQVTM and CDR2 ANQGSEA. The CDR3 DNA follows: TGCAGCTCAAGACAAGATACGCGGTATTTT. Its protein is CSSRQDTRYF.

This clonotype is medium-sized by share. The J gene is TRBJ1-2, the V gene TRBV19; D unresolved. Germline-derived CDR1 and CDR2 are LNHDA and SQIVND (reference sequence). Trimming pared 1 base from V and 2 bases from J, leaving 14 bases between. CDR3 length: 16 residues. CDR3 protein: CASSIGGQTRNYGYTF. The CDR3 DNA reads as TGTGCCAGTAGTATAGGAGGGCAGACTCGAAACTATGGCTACACCTTC.

The chain is built from TRBV5-1 and TRBJ1-1; D perhaps matches TRBD1 (5 bases). The CDR3 extends over 16 amino acids. Trimming removed 2 bases at V and 1 base at J, with 15 bases between. The V gene's germline CDR1 is SGHRS and CDR2 YFSETQ. The CDR3 DNA is TGCGCCAGCAGCTTACACTACGCTGGGGCGAACACTGAAGCTTTCTTT. Protein: CASSLHYAGANTEAFF.

The V gene is TRBV28, the J gene TRBJ1-1; 8 positions agree with TRBD1. Germline assignment: CDR1 MDHEN and CDR2 SYDVKM. CDR3 size: 13 residues. J lost 4 bases, V lost 6 bases, and 4 bases had no gene match. The CDR3 loop is CASSSGQGTEAFF. The CDR3 nucleotides read TGTGCCAGCAGCTCCGGACAGGGCACTGAAGCTTTCTTT.